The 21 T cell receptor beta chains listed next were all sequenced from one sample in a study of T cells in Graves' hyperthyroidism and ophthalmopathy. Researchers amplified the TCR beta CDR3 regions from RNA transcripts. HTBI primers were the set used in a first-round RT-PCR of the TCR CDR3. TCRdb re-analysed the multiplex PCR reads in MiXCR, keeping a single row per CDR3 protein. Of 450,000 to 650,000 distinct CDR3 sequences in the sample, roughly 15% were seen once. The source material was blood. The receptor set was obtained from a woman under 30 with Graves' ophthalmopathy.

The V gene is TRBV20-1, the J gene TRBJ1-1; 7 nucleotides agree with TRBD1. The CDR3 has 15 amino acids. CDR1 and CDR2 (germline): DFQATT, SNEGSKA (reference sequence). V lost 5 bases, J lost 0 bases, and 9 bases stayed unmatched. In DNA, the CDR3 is TGCAGTGCTGGCAGGGGGGCACCATTGAACACTGAAGCTTTCTTT. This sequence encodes CSAGRGAPLNTEAFF.

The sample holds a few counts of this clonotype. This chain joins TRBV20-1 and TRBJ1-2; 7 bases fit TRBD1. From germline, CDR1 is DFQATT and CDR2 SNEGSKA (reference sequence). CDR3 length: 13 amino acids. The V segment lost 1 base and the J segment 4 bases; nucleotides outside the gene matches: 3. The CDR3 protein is CSARVNRGYGYTF. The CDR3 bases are TGCAGTGCTAGAGTTAACAGGGGCTATGGCTACACCTTC.

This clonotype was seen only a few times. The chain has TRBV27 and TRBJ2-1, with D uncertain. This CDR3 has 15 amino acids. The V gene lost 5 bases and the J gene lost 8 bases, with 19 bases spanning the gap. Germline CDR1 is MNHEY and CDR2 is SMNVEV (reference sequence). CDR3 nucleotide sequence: TGTGCCAGCAGTCCCCGTAGGACCTCTGCCGATGAGCAGTTCTTC. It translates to CASSPRRTSADEQFF.

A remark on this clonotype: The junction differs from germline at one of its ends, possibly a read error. CDR3 amino acids: CASSLRTGSPLHF. The CDR3 DNA reads TGTGCTAGCAGCTTACGGACGGGATCACCCCTCCACTTT. The rearrangement uses TRBV7-7 and TRBJ1-6; the D is unclear. This CDR3 region has 13 residues. Germline V lookup: CDR1 SSHAT, CDR2 FNYEAQ (reference sequence).

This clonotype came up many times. The CDR3 loop reads CASSSTPDTQYF. As DNA, the CDR3 is TGTGCCAGCAGCTCAACCCCGGATACGCAGTATTTT. The J gene is TRBJ2-3, the V gene TRBV7-2, with unresolved D. The CDR3 has 12 amino acids. V lost 4 bases, J lost 6 bases, and 8 bases lay in between. Germline CDR1 reads SGHTA; CDR2 reads FQGNSA.

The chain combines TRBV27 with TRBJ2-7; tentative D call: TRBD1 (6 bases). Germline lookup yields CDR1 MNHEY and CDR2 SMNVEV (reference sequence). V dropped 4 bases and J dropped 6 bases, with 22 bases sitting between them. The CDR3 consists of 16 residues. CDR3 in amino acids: CASSYMETGRRAEQYF. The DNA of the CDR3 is TGTGCCAGCAGTTATATGGAGACAGGCCGGCGGGCCGAGCAGTACTTC.

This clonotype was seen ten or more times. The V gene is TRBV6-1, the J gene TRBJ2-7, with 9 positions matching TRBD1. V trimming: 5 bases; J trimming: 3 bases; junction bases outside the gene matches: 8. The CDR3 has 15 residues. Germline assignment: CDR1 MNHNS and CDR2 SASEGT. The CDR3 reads CASSFAGTGNYEQYF. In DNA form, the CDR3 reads TGTGCCAGCAGTTTTGCCGGGACAGGGAACTACGAGCAGTACTTC.

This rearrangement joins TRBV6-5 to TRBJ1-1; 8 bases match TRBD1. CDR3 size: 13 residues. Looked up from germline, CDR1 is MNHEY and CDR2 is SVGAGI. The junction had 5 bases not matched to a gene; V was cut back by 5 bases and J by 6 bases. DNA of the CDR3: TGTGCCAGCAGTCCCGGACAGGGACCTGAAGCTTTCTTT. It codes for CASSPGQGPEAFF.

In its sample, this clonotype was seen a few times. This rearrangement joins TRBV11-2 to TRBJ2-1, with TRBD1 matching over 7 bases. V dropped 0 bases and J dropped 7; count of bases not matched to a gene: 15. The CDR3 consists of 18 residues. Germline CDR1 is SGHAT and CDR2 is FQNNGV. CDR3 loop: CASSLEGFFGTAPNEQFF. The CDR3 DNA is TGTGCCAGCAGCTTAGAAGGTTTCTTCGGGACAGCCCCGAATGAGCAGTTCTTC.

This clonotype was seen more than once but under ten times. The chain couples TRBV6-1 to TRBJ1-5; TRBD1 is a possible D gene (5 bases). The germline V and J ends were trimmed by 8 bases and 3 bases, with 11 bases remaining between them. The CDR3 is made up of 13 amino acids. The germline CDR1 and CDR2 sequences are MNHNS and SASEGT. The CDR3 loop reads CASSAGDNQPQHF. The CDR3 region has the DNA TGTGCCAGCTCGGCGGGGGACAATCAGCCCCAGCATTTT.

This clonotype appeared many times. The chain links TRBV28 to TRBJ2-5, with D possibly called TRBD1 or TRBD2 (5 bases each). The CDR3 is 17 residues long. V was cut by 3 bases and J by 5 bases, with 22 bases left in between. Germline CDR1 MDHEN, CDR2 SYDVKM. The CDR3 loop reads CASSFFRPGTPTETQYF. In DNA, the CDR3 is TGTGCCAGCAGTTTTTTCCGGCCCGGGACCCCCACGGAGACCCAGTACTTC.

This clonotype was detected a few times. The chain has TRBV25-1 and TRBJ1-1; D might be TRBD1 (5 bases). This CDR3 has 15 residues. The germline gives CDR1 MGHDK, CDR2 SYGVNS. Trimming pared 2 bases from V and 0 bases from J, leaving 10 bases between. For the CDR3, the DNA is TGTGCCAGCAGTGAAACCAGGGAGATGAACACTGAAGCTTTCTTT. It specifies CASSETREMNTEAFF.

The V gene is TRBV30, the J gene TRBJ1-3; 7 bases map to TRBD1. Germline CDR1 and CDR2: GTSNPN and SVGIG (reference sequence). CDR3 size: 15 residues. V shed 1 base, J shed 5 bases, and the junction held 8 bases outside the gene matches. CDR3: CAWSGWRGLRNTIYF. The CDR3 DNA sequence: TGTGCCTGGAGTGGCTGGAGGGGGCTGAGAAACACCATATATTTT.

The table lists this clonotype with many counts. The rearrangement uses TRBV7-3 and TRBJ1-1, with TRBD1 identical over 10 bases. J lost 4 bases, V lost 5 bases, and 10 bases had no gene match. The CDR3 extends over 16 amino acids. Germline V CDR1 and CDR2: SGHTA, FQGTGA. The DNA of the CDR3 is TGTGCCAGCAGCCCCCATGACAGGGGGCCTGGCACTGAAGCTTTCTTT. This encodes CASSPHDRGPGTEAFF.

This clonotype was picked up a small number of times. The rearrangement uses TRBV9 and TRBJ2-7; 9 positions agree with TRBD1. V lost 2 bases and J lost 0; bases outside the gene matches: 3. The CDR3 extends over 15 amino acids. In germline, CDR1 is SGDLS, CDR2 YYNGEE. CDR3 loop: CASSVGTGSSYEQYF. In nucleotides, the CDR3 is TGTGCCAGCAGCGTTGGGACAGGGAGCTCCTACGAGCAGTACTTC.

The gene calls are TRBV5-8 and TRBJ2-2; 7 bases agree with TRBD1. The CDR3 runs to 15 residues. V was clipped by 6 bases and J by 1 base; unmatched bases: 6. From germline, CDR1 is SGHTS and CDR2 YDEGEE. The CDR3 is CASKRGLMNTGELFF. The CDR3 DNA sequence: TGTGCCAGCAAAAGGGGGCTTATGAACACCGGGGAGCTGTTTTTT.

The CDR3 loop reads CASSEAQGTGGYEQYF. CDR3 coding DNA: TGTGCCAGCAGTGAAGCGCAGGGTACAGGGGGGTACGAGCAGTACTTC. The chain links TRBV6-1 to TRBJ2-7; TRBD1 agrees at 8 bases. In germline, CDR1 is MNHNS, CDR2 SASEGT. The CDR3 totals 16 residues. Unmatched junction bases numbered 8, after V lost 0 bases and J lost 4 bases.

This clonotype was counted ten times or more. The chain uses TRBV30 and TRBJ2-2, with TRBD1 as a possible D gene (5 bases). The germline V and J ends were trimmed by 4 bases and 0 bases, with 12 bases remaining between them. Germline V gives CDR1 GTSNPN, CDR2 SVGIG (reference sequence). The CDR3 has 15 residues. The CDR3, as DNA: TGTGCCTGGAACCCAGGGTCAACGAACACCGGGGAGCTGTTTTTT. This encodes CAWNPGSTNTGELFF.

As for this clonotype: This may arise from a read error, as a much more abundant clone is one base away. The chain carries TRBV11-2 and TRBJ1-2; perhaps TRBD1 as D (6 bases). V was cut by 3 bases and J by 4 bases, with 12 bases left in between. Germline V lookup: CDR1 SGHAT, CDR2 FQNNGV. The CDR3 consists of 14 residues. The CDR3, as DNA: TGTGCCAGCAGCTTCTCCCAGGGGTCCTATGGCTACACCTTC. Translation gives CASSFSQGSYGYTF.

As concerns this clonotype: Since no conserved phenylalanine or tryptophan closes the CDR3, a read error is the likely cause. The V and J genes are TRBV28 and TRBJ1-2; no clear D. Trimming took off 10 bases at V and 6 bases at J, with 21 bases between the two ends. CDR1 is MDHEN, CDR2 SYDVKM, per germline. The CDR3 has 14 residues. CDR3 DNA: TGTGCCACCAAGCCTAGGGTTCATCCGGATGGCTACACCATC. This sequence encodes CATKPRVHPDGYTI.

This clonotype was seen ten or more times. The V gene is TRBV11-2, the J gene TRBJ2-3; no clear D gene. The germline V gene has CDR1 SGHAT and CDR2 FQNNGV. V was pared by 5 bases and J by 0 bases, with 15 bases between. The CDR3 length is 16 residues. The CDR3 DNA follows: TGTGCCAGCAGCCTCAGAATAGGCCAGAGCACAGATACGCAGTATTTT. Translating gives CASSLRIGQSTDTQYF. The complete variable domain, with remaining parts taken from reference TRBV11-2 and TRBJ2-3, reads EAGVAQSPRYKIIEKRQSVAFWCNPISGHATLYWYQQILGQGPKLLIQFQNNGVVDDSQLPKDRFSAERLKGVDSTLKIQPAKLEDSAVYLCASSLRIGQSTDTQYFGPGTRLTVL.